This T cell receptor (beta chain) was retrieved from a study of T cell changes during pregnancy in multiple sclerosis. Germline lookup yields CDR1 SGDLS and CDR2 YYNGEE. Between the trimmed V and J ends, which lost 0 bases and 6 bases, there was a span of 18 bases. The CDR3 consists of 16 residues. TCRdb's table, derived via immunoSEQ multiplex PCR, lists solely in-frame clones and lacks some. The sample lists some 30,000 clones, roughly 86% occurring once. The TCR was taken from a female donor with multiple sclerosis, enrolled in a pregnancy study. Sequencing was performed on CD8+ T cells from peripheral blood mononuclear cells, taken in the second trimester of pregnancy. This chain connects TRBV9 to TRBJ1-1, with unresolved D. CDR3 residues: CASSVAMEGGFAEAFF. The CDR3 DNA is TGTGCCAGCAGCGTAGCTATGGAGGGCGGGTTTGCTGAAGCTTTCTTT.